Here is one T cell receptor beta chain with its context. The data derive from a study of cytomegalovirus exposure and HLA in healthy donors. PCR primers comprised 60 Vbeta and 13 Jbeta primers. Clones were sequenced by immunoSEQ multiplex PCR, and TCRdb holds only the in-frame ones, with some missing. The table includes 180,000 or so clones, under 80% detected once. The sample comprised PBMCs. This sequence originates from a man aged 35 to 55 in good health and CMV-seronegative.

Here the CDR3 reads CASSIELAGGPRETQYF. The CDR3 DNA reads TGTGCCAGTAGTATAGAGCTAGCGGGGGGGCCAAGGGAGACCCAGTACTTC. The chain employs TRBV19 and TRBJ2-5; 12 nucleotides align to TRBD2. In germline, CDR1 is LNHDA, CDR2 SQIVND (reference sequence). This CDR3 spans 17 amino acids. Germline trimming cut 0 bases from V and 5 bases from J; bases unmatched to any gene: 7.